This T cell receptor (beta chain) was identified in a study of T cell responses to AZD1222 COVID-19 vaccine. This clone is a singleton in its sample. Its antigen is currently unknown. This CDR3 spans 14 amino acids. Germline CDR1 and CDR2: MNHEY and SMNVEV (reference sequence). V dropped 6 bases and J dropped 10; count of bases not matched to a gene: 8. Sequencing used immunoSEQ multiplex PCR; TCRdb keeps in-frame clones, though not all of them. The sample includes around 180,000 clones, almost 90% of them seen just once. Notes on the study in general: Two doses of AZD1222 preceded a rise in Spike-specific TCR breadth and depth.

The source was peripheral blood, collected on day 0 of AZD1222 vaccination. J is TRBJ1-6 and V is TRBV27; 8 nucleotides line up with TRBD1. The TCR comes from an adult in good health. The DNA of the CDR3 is TGTGCCAGCAGGCCTACAGGGGGACGGTCACCCCTCCACTTT. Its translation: CASRPTGGRSPLHF.